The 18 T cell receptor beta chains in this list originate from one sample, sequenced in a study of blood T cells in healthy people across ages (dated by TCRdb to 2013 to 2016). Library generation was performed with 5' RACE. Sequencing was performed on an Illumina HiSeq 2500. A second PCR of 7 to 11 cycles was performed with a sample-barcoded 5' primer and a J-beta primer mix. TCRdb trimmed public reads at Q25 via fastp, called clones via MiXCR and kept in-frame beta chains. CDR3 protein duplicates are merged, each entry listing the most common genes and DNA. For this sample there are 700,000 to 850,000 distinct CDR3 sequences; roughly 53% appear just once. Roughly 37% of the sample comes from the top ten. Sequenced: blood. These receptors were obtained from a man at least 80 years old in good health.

The CDR3 loop reads CASSEISYEQYF. The CDR3 region has the DNA TGTGCCAGCAGTGAAATCAGCTACGAGCAGTACTTC. The rearrangement links TRBV2 to TRBJ2-7; D unresolved. CDR1 is SNHLY, CDR2 FYNNEI, per germline. With 2 bases removed from V and 3 bases from J, the gap between germline ends came to 5 bases. CDR3 length equals 12 residues. Full variable domain (missing parts from reference TRBV2 and TRBJ2-7): EPEVTQTPSHQVTQMGQEVILRCVPISNHLYFYWYRQILGQKVEFLVSFYNNEISEKSEIFDDQFSVERPDGSNFTLKIRSTKLEDSAMYFCASSEISYEQYFGPGTRLTVT.

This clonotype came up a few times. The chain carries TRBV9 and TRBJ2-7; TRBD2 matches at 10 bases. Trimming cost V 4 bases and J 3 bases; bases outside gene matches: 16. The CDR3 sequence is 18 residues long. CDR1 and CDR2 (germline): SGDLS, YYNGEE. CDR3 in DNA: TGTGCCAGCAGCCAAGGACTAGCGGTGCCGGGTCTTGTCTACGAGCAGTACTTC. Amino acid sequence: CASSQGLAVPGLVYEQYF.

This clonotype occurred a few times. CDR3 sequence reads: CASSSRTLLLPETQYF. CDR3 nucleotide sequence: TGTGCCAGCAGTTCCCGGACTCTACTCCTGCCGGAGACCCAGTACTTC. This chain joins TRBV12-3 or TRBV12-4 and TRBJ2-5; maybe TRBD2 (5 bases). V was cut by 4 bases and J by 5 bases, with 20 bases left in between. The CDR3 loop spans 16 amino acids.

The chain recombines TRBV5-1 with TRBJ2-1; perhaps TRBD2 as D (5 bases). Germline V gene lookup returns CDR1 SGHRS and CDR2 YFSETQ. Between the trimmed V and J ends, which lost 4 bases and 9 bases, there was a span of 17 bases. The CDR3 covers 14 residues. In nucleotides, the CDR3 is TGCGCCAGCAGCGCGGACTTGCCCCCCGCTGAGCAGTTCTTC. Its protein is CASSADLPPAEQFF.

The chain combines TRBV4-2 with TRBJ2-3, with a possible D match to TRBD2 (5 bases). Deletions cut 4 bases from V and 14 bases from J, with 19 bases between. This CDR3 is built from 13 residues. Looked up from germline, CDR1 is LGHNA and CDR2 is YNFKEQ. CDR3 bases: TGTGCCAGCAGCCGCGTGGGAGCCAGATACGCGTATTTT. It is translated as CASSRVGARYAYF.

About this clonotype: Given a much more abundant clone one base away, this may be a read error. The CDR3 region has the DNA TGTGCCAGCAGCAAAGGACCGGGACTAGCGGGCCGAGTCCACGAGCAGTACTTC. This gives the protein CASSKGPGLAGRVHEQYF. The rearrangement links TRBV21-1 to TRBJ2-7; TRBD2, the table's D call, lacks a check against the DNA. TRBV21-1 is a recognized pseudogene. This CDR3 contains 18 residues.

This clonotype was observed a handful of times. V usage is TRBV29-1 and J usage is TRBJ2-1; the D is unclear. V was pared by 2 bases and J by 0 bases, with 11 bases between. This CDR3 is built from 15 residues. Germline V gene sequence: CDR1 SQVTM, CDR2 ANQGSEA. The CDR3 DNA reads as TGCAGCGTTGAATCGGATGAAAGCTCCTACAATGAGCAGTTCTTC. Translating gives CSVESDESSYNEQFF.

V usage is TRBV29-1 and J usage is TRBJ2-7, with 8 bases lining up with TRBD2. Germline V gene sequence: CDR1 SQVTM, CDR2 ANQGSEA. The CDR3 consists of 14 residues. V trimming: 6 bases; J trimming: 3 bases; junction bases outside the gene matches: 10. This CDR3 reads CSVVETGGFYEQYF. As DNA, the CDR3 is TGCAGCGTCGTGGAAACGGGGGGGTTCTACGAGCAGTACTTC.

The CDR3 DNA is TGCGCCAGCAGACGGGACAGGGCGAGCTCCTACGAGCAGTACTTC. Protein: CASRRDRASSYEQYF. V is TRBV5-1 and J is TRBJ2-7, with 9 bases lining up with TRBD1. CDR1 is SGHRS, CDR2 YFSETQ, per germline. The trim removed 5 bases at V and 0 bases at J, leaving 6 bases unmatched. The CDR3 extends over 15 amino acids.

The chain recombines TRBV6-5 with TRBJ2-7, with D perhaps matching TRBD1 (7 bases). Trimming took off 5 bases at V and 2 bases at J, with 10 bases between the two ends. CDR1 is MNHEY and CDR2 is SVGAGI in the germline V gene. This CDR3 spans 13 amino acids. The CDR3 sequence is CASSAGQTYEQYF. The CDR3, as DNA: TGTGCCAGCAGTGCGGGACAGACCTACGAGCAGTACTTC.

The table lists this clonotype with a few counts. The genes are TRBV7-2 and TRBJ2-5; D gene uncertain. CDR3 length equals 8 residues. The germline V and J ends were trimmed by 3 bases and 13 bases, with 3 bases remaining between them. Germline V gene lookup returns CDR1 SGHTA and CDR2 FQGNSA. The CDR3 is CASSFLYF. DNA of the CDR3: TGTGCCAGCAGCTTTCTGTACTTC.

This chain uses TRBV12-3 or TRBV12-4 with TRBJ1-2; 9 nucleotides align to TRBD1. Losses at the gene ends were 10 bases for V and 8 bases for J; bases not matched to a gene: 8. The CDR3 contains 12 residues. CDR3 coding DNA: TGTGCCATCCGGGACAGGGCTCGCGGCTACACCTTC. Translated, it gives CAIRDRARGYTF.

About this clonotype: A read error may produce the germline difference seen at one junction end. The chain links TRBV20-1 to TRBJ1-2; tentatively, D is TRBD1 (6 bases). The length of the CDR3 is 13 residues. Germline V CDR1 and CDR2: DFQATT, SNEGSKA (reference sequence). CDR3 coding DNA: TGCGGTGCTCCTGAGACAGGCTCCTATGGCTACACCTTC. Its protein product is CGAPETGSYGYTF.

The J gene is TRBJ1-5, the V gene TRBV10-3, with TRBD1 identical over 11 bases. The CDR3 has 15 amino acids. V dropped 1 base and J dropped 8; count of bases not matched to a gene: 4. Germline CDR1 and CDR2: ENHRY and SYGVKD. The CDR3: CAISEYGTGGKPQHF. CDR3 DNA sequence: TGTGCCATCAGTGAGTACGGGACAGGGGGTAAGCCCCAGCATTTT.

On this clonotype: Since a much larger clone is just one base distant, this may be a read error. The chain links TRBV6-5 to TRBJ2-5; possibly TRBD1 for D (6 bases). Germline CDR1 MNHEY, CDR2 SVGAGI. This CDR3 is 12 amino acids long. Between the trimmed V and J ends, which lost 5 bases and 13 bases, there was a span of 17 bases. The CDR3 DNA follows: TGTGCCAGCAGTACTACTGGGGGCCGGGGGTACTTC. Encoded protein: CASSTTGGRGYF.

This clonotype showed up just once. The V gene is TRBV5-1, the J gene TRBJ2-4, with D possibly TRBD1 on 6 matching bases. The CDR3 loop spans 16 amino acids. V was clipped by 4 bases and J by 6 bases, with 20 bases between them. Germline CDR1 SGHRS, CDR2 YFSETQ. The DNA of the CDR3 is TGCGCCAGCAGCCTCGGACAGACCCTTGAGCGAAACATTCAGTACTTC. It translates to CASSLGQTLERNIQYF.

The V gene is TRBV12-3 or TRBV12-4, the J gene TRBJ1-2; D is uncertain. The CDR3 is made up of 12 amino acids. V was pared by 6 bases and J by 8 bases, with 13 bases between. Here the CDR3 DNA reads TGTGCCAGCAGCCTTACAAGGAACGGCTACACCTTC. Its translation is CASSLTRNGYTF.

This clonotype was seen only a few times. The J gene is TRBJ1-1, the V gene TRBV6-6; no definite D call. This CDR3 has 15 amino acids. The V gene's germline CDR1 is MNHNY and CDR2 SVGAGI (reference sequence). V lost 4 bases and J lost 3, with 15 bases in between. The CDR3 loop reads CASSSAAGSDTEAFF. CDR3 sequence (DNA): TGTGCCAGCAGTTCCGCGGCGGGGTCGGACACTGAAGCTTTCTTT.